This T cell receptor beta chain was recovered during a study of cytomegalovirus exposure and HLA in healthy donors. Study background: Genotyping showed roughly 81% of approximately 430 donors falling in the Caucasian-associated ancestry cluster.

A multiplex PCR was run with 60 Vbeta primers and 13 Jbeta primers. TCRdb's copy holds only in-frame clones and misses some; the assay was immunoSEQ multiplex PCR. Found here are 200,000 to 250,000 clones, about 80% of them singletons; the top ten hold 8%. From germline, CDR1 is SGHRS and CDR2 YFSETQ. Trimming left V 3 bases short and J 8 bases short, with 8 bases between. The CDR3 sequence is 11 residues long. Sequenced input: PBMCs. The origin of this receptor is a woman aged 60-75 years in good health and CMV-seropositive. The genes are TRBV5-1 and TRBJ1-2; D unclear. The CDR3 here is CASSSSEGYTF. As DNA, the CDR3 is TGCGCCAGCAGCTCCAGTGAAGGCTACACCTTC.